These T cell receptor beta chains were read from a single sample in a study of blood T cell repertoires in COVID-19. The method was immunoSEQ multiplex PCR; TCRdb's version includes in-frame clones alone and lacks a portion of them. This sample has over 140,000 clones, with around 82% found just once. The sample consisted of peripheral blood. The receptors were gathered from a woman aged 60-75 years with acute or convalescent COVID-19. Both conserved end residues are part of each CDR3. The D gene is left open where the match is weak. Clone size is given for some rows only: seen once, a few or many times, or a class if the clone is expanded.

CASSLVRGRDEQFF TGCGCCAGCAGCTTGGTACGGGGAAGAGATGAGCAGTTCTTC TRBV5-1 14 - - TRBJ2-1
CASSSKAGGDTDTQYF TGTGCCAGCAGCTCTAAAGCGGGGGGGGACACAGATACGCAGTATTTT TRBV5-4 16 TRBD2 - TRBJ2-3
CASSQVQGIEQYF TGTGCCAGCAGCCAAGTTCAGGGGATCGAGCAGTACTTC TRBV3-1/TRBV3-2 13 - once TRBJ2-7
CASSTDREKTQYF TGTGCCAGCAGTACGGACAGGGAAAAGACCCAGTACTTC TRBV28 13 TRBD1 - TRBJ2-5
CASRSLAENTGELFF TGTGCCAGCAGGTCACTAGCGGAGAACACCGGGGAGCTGTTTTTT TRBV11-2 15 TRBD2 - TRBJ2-2
CASSLGAGGAYEQYF TGTGCCAGCAGTTTAGGTGCGGGTGGAGCCTACGAGCAGTACTTC TRBV28 15 - - TRBJ2-7
CASSPPSGRMNTEAFF TGTGCCAGCTCACCTCCATCGGGGAGAATGAACACTGAAGCTTTCTTT TRBV18 16 - - TRBJ1-1
CASSLGGQPYEQYF TGTGCCAGCAGCTTAGGGGGACAGCCCTACGAGCAGTACTTC TRBV7-2 14 TRBD1 once TRBJ2-7
CASTIADRGYGYTF TGTGCCAGCACAATCGCAGACAGGGGCTATGGCTACACCTTC TRBV28 14 TRBD1 - TRBJ1-2
CASSPRETTYNEQFF TGTGCCAGCTCACCGAGAGAGACAACCTACAATGAGCAGTTCTTC TRBV18 15 - - TRBJ2-1
CASSLSEGGGRARGGEQYF TGTGCCAGCAGTTTATCGGAGGGAGGCGGGAGGGCCAGGGGGGGTGAGCAGTACTTC TRBV27 19 TRBD2 - TRBJ2-7
CASSAPLAGDGQETQYF TGTGCCAGCAGCGCACCATTAGCGGGAGACGGCCAAGAGACCCAGTACTTC TRBV13 17 TRBD2 - TRBJ2-5
CASSRPGVNTEAFF TGTGCCAGCAGCAGACCTGGAGTGAACACTGAAGCTTTCTTT TRBV21-1 14 - - TRBJ1-1
CASSPEEGAGYGYTF TGTGCCAGCAGCCCCGAAGAGGGGGCAGGGTATGGCTACACCTTC TRBV9 15 TRBD1 few TRBJ1-2
CASHTSGIQETQYF TGTGCCAGCCACACTAGCGGGATTCAAGAGACCCAGTACTTC TRBV6-5 14 TRBD2 few TRBJ2-5
CASSLLGSGSPLHF TGTGCCAGCAGCTTATTGGGGAGTGGTTCACCCCTCCACTTT TRBV7-9 14 - - TRBJ1-6
CAWRKLINTGELFF TGTGCCTGGAGAAAATTAATAAACACCGGGGAGCTGTTTTTT TRBV30 14 - once TRBJ2-2